This note documents a single TCR beta chain sequence. This sample was included in a study of blood T cell repertoires in COVID-19. Study-level information: From the United States, Italy and Spain came samples of acute and convalescent COVID-19.

Authors' processing steps: How many nucleated cells were present was estimated from reference gene primer amplification. Method: immunoSEQ multiplex PCR; TCRdb's copy keeps in-frame clones and lacks some. V and J calls and clone size are copied from that table; D and trimming were computed from the DNA. The sample holds approximately 390,000 clones, 85% to 90% seen once. The clonotype originates from a woman between 50 and 59 years old who had recovered from COVID-19. Sequences were obtained from PBMCs or T cells enriched from blood (not recorded which).

This CDR3 reads CASSQGLQGTQYF. The CDR3 nucleotides are TGTGCCAGTAGTCAGGGACTCCAGGGGACCCAGTACTTC. This chain connects TRBV19 to TRBJ2-5; weak D call: TRBD2 (6 bases). This CDR3 region has 13 residues. Per the germline V gene, CDR1 is LNHDA and CDR2 is SQIVND (reference sequence). Trimming removed 5 bases at V and 7 bases at J, with 14 bases between.